This is a list of T cell receptor beta chains from one sample in a study of cytomegalovirus exposure and HLA in healthy donors. The data were produced by immunoSEQ multiplex PCR, yet TCRdb's version contains in-frame clones alone and is incomplete. Of 40,000 or so clones in the sample, less than 85% are singletons; the top ten hold less than 10%. The sample taken for sequencing was PBMCs. These receptors came from a woman aged 30 to 39 in good health and CMV-seropositive. Both conserved end residues are part of each CDR3. Fields, in order: D gene, J gene, clone size, V gene, CDR3 protein, CDR3 DNA. The D gene is left open where the match is weak. Only some rows state a clone size, as once, few, many or a class for expanded clones.

TRBD1 | TRBJ2-7 | NA | TRBV27 | CASSSLPTGGGYEQYF | TGTGCCAGCAGTTCCCTACCGACAGGGGGCGGGTACGAGCAGTACTTC
NA | TRBJ1-1 | NA | TRBV28 | CASSPPSPAEAFF | TGTGCCAGCAGCCCCCCCTCCCCAGCTGAAGCTTTCTTT
NA | TRBJ2-7 | NA | TRBV6-1 | CASSGEDRTATYEQYF | TGTGCCAGCAGTGGCGAGGACCGGACAGCGACCTACGAGCAGTACTTC
NA | TRBJ2-7 | few | TRBV18 | CASSPEQAYYEQYF | TGTGCCAGCTCACCAGAACAGGCCTACTACGAGCAGTACTTC
NA | TRBJ1-3 | NA | TRBV10-3 | CAISGYGPGNTIYF | TGTGCCATCAGTGGGTATGGCCCTGGAAACACCATATATTTT
TRBD1 | TRBJ1-1 | NA | TRBV6-6 | CASSYGQGSEAFF | TGTGCCAGCAGTTACGGACAGGGTTCTGAAGCTTTCTTT
TRBD1 | TRBJ2-1 | NA | TRBV7-3 | CASSLTGTGINEQFF | TGTGCCAGCAGCTTAACAGGGACAGGAATCAATGAGCAGTTCTTC
NA | TRBJ1-1 | NA | TRBV5-6 | CASSLTGHPSPEAFF | TGTGCCAGCAGCCTTACGGGACACCCGAGCCCTGAAGCTTTCTTT
TRBD1 | TRBJ2-4 | NA | TRBV19 | CASSIAGAGGNIQYF | TGTGCCAGTAGTATAGCCGGGGCAGGGGGAAACATTCAGTACTTC
NA | TRBJ1-2 | NA | TRBV5-6 | CASSFLGEDYGYTF | TGTGCCAGCAGTTTTTTGGGAGAGGACTATGGCTACACCTTC
NA | TRBJ2-1 | NA | TRBV30 | CASRDFGYNEQFF | TGTGCCTCTCGGGACTTCGGTTACAATGAGCAGTTCTTC
NA | TRBJ2-5 | NA | TRBV7-2 | CASSLVVLGVETQYF | TGTGCCAGCAGCTTAGTAGTTCTTGGAGTGGAGACCCAGTACTTC
TRBD1 | TRBJ2-5 | NA | TRBV11-1 | CASSRGQGSGTQYF | TGTGCCAGCAGCCGTGGACAGGGTAGCGGGACCCAGTACTTC
NA | TRBJ2-7 | NA | TRBV6-5 | CASSYSEYLEQYF | TGTGCCAGCAGTTACTCTGAGTATCTCGAGCAGTACTTC
TRBD1 | TRBJ2-7 | NA | TRBV6-1 | CASSADRDHEQYF | TGTGCCAGCAGCGCAGACAGGGACCACGAGCAGTACTTC
NA | TRBJ2-7 | NA | TRBV11-2 | CASTSTRGGTEQYF | TGTGCCAGCACCTCGACACGAGGGGGAACCGAGCAGTACTTC
NA | TRBJ2-5 | NA | TRBV19 | CASSIVRGRQDETQYF | TGTGCCAGTAGTATAGTACGTGGGAGGCAGGATGAGACCCAGTACTTC
TRBD1 | TRBJ1-6 | NA | TRBV2 | CASSKSGTGNSPLHF | TGTGCCAGCAGTAAATCCGGGACAGGAAATTCACCCCTCCACTTT
NA | TRBJ2-4 | NA | TRBV6-1 | CASSEQLDSKNIQYF | TGTGCCAGCAGTGAACAGCTAGACTCCAAAAACATTCAGTACTTC
TRBD2 | TRBJ2-7 | NA | TRBV7-3 | CASSAGTSGSYEQYF | TGTGCCAGCAGCGCCGGGACTAGCGGATCCTACGAGCAGTACTTC
NA | TRBJ1-5 | NA | TRBV11-2 | CASSLAETPNQPQHF | TGTGCCAGCAGCTTAGCTGAAACACCCAATCAGCCCCAGCATTTT
NA | TRBJ1-5 | NA | TRBV6-5 | CASSTQGNQPQHF | TGTGCCAGCAGCACCCAGGGAAATCAGCCCCAGCATTTT
NA | TRBJ1-1 | NA | TRBV7-9 | CASSLVRGFFNTEAFF | TGTGCCAGCAGCTTAGTACGGGGGTTTTTTAACACTGAAGCTTTCTTT
NA | TRBJ2-5 | NA | TRBV6-1 | CASSESLPQETQYF | TGTGCCAGCAGTGAGTCACTACCTCAAGAGACCCAGTACTTC
TRBD2 | TRBJ2-7 | NA | TRBV6-1 | CASRTSGGPLEQYF | TGTGCCAGCAGGACTAGCGGGGGGCCATTGGAGCAGTACTTC
NA | TRBJ1-1 | NA | TRBV28 | CASSGGGTTNTEAFF | TGTGCCAGCAGTGGGGGCGGGACTACGAACACTGAAGCTTTCTTT
NA | TRBJ2-4 | few | TRBV5-1 | CASSLDGGLAKNIQYF | TGCGCCAGCAGCTTGGATGGAGGTCTAGCCAAAAACATTCAGTACTTC
NA | TRBJ1-5 | NA | TRBV15 | CATSRASTGREEPQHF | TGTGCCACCAGCAGAGCTTCGACAGGTCGAGAGGAGCCCCAGCATTTT
TRBD1 | TRBJ2-1 | NA | TRBV7-9 | CASSLGQGVNEQFF | TGTGCCAGCAGCTTGGGACAGGGGGTCAATGAGCAGTTCTTC
NA | TRBJ2-7 | NA | TRBV7-6 | CATGTIDSYEQYF | TGTGCCACTGGGACAATCGACTCCTACGAGCAGTACTTC
TRBD1 | TRBJ2-4 | NA | TRBV6-5 | CASSRTGGADIQYF | TGTGCCAGCAGCCGTACAGGGGGCGCGGACATTCAGTACTTC
NA | TRBJ1-6 | few | TRBV6-5 | CASSGGGNSPLHF | TGTGCCAGTAGTGGAGGAGGTAATTCACCCCTCCACTTT
TRBD2 | TRBJ2-1 | NA | TRBV27 | CATDSLTSGRGNEQFF | TGTGCCACCGATTCCCTGACTAGCGGGAGGGGTAATGAGCAGTTCTTC
NA | TRBJ2-7 | NA | TRBV15 | CATSRDLGDEQYF | TGTGCCACCAGCAGAGATTTAGGGGACGAGCAGTACTTC
NA | TRBJ1-1 | NA | TRBV2 | CASRRTGRGAFF | TGTGCCAGCAGGAGGACGGGGAGAGGAGCTTTCTTT
NA | TRBJ2-7 | NA | TRBV4-1 | CASSQMAGPTSYEQYF | TGCGCCAGCAGCCAGATGGCGGGGCCCACATCCTACGAGCAGTACTTC
TRBD1 | TRBJ1-1 | few | TRBV18 | CASSPKRQGREPNTEAFF | TGTGCCAGCTCACCAAAACGACAGGGTAGGGAGCCGAACACTGAAGCTTTCTTT
TRBD2 | TRBJ2-5 | NA | TRBV5-4 | CASSTQRGEETQYF | TGTGCCAGCAGCACCCAGCGGGGGGAGGAGACCCAGTACTTC
TRBD1 | TRBJ2-7 | few | TRBV28 | CASSRGTVQEQYF | TGTGCCAGCAGCCGAGGGACAGTACAGGAGCAGTACTTC
TRBD2 | TRBJ2-3 | NA | TRBV19 | CATRLAARRTDTQYF | TGTGCCACGAGACTAGCGGCCCGCCGCACAGATACGCAGTATTTT
TRBD1 | TRBJ2-7 | NA | TRBV11-3 | CASSLEGTGAYEQYF | TGTGCCAGCAGCTTAGAAGGGACAGGGGCCTACGAGCAGTACTTC
TRBD2 | TRBJ2-1 | NA | TRBV7-9 | CASRVGLAGTSYNEQFF | TGTGCCAGCAGGGTGGGATTAGCGGGGACCTCCTACAATGAGCAGTTCTTC
TRBD1 | TRBJ1-1 | few | TRBV7-9 | CASSPTGITEAFF | TGTGCCAGCAGCCCGACAGGGATTACTGAAGCTTTCTTT
NA | TRBJ2-1 | NA | TRBV5-4 | CASSMLGSTWDEQFF | TGTGCCAGCAGCATGCTAGGTTCTACCTGGGATGAGCAGTTCTTC
TRBD2 | TRBJ2-5 | NA | TRBV5-1 | CASSFGGSGQETQYF | TGCGCCAGCAGCTTCGGGGGGAGCGGCCAAGAGACCCAGTACTTC
TRBD1 | TRBJ1-5 | NA | TRBV18 | CARSHTLLGQAEAQHF | TGTGCCCGCTCCCACACTTTACTCGGACAGGCAGAGGCCCAGCATTTT
NA | TRBJ2-2 | once | TRBV18 | CASSPSYSPNTGELFF | TGTGCCAGCTCTCCTTCTTACTCCCCCAACACCGGGGAGCTGTTTTTT